This T cell receptor beta chain is from a study of T cells in Graves' hyperthyroidism and ophthalmopathy. The CDR3 has 13 residues. Trimming cost V 4 bases and J 5 bases; bases outside gene matches: 5. CDR1 DFQATT and CDR2 SNEGSKA come from the germline V gene (reference sequence). Authors of the study amplified TCR beta CDR3 regions from RNA transcripts. The primer set for the first-round RT-PCR of the TCR CDR3 was HTBI. TCRdb independently ran MiXCR on the multiplex PCR reads; one entry per CDR3 protein. The table shows 330,000 or so distinct CDR3 sequences, with less than 20% occurring only once. This clonotype was recorded at least ten times.

The receptor was isolated from a woman aged 40 to 50 with Graves' ophthalmopathy. Input material: blood. This chain connects TRBV20-1 to TRBJ2-7, with 10 positions matching TRBD2. CDR3 sequence reads: CSAIAGGVHEQYF. The CDR3 nucleotides are TGCAGTGCTATAGCGGGAGGCGTGCACGAGCAGTACTTC.